This T cell receptor beta chain was observed in a study of shared clonotypes between healthy human individuals. This CDR3 region has 16 residues. V was pared by 0 bases and J by 0 bases, with 6 bases between. Germline assignment: CDR1 MNHEY and CDR2 SMNVEV (reference sequence). TCRdb's copy holds only in-frame clones and misses some; the assay was immunoSEQ multiplex PCR. Altogether about 980,000 clones are present, about three quarters being singletons, with the ten largest covering approximately 1.5%. The sequence derives from a man in his late teens or twenties in good health. The chain employs TRBV27 and TRBJ1-6; D is unresolved. The sample consisted of memory CD4+ T cells sorted from blood. Noted subset: CD45RA-negative fraction. Here the CDR3 reads CASSLSLSSYNSPLHF. CDR3 DNA: TGTGCCAGCAGTTTATCTCTGAGCTCCTATAATTCACCCCTCCACTTT.